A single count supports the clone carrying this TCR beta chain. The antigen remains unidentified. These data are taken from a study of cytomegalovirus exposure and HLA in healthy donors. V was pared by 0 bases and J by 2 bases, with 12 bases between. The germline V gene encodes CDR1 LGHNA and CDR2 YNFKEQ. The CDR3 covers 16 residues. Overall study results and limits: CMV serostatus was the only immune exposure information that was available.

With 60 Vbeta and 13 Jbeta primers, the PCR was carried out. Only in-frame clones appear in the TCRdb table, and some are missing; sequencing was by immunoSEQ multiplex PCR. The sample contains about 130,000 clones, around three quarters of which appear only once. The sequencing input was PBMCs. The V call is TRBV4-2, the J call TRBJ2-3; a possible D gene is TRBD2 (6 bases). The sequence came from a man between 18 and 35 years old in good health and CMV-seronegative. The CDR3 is CASSQDLAAATDTQYF. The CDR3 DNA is TGTGCCAGCAGCCAAGATTTAGCGGCCGCCACAGATACGCAGTATTTT.